The clone carrying this T cell receptor (beta chain) has just a few counts. Its target is unknown. V was pared by 1 base and J by 5 bases, with 7 bases of the junction left unmatched. CDR3 length: 15 residues. The data derive from a study of response to subunit inactivated influenza vaccine. Study findings and constraints: Authors suggested that a seasonal influenza vaccination recruits few new T cells each time.

TCRdb used MiXCR to reprocess the RT-PCR reads, holding one entry per CDR3 protein. The sample has hundreds of thousands of distinct CDR3 sequences; less than 20% are singletons. The chain recombines TRBV12-3 or TRBV12-4 with TRBJ2-5, with 7 bases that match TRBD2. This clonotype was obtained from a man between 45 and 60 years old who received an inactivated influenza vaccine. The source was PBMCs from blood, collected 11 to 12 days after vaccination. CDR3 coding DNA: TGTGCCAGCAGTTTAGGTGGCGGGAGTTTTGAGACCCAGTACTTC. Translated: CASSLGGGSFETQYF.